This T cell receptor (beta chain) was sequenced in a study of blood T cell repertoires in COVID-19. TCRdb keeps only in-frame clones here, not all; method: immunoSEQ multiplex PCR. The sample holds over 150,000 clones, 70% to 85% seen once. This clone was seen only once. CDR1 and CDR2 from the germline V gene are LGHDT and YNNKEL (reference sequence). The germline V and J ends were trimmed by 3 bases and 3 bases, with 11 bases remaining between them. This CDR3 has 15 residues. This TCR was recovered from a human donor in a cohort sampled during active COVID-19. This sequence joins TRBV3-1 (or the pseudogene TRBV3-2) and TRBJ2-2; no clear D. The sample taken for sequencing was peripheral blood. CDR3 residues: CASSQGQAHTGELFF. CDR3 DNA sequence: TGTGCCAGCAGCCAGGGTCAGGCGCACACCGGGGAGCTGTTTTTT.